This T cell receptor (beta chain) was observed in a study of blood T cell repertoires in COVID-19. The V end was cut by 4 bases, the J end by 5 bases, with 9 bases between. Germline V CDR1 and CDR2: KGHSH, LQKENI. This CDR3 contains 13 residues. This clone is a singleton in its sample. Generated by immunoSEQ multiplex PCR, the TCRdb table keeps only in-frame clones and is missing some. Of 55,000 to 75,000 clones listed, 80% are singletons. The chain is built from TRBV18 and TRBJ2-4; D gene ambiguous. The source of this sequence is a man between 65 and 85 years old who had recovered from COVID-19. The specimen sequenced was peripheral blood. The chain's CDR3 is CASSHNGQNIQYF. The CDR3 DNA reads TGTGCCAGCTCACATAATGGGCAAAACATTCAGTACTTC.